Shown below are 16 T cell receptor beta chains from a single sample sequenced in a study of response to subunit inactivated influenza vaccine. One entry per CDR3 protein results from TCRdb running MiXCR on the RT-PCR reads. The sample lists under 200,000 distinct CDR3 sequences, approximately 12% occurring once. The sample was CD8+ T cells sorted from PBMCs, taken roughly 24 months after vaccination. These receptors were collected from a man between 50 and 75 years old who received an inactivated influenza vaccine.

The rearrangement joins TRBV4-1 to TRBJ1-1; tentative D call: TRBD1 (5 bases). Germline V gene lookup returns CDR1 MGHRA and CDR2 YSYEKL. V dropped 5 bases and J dropped 0 bases, with 10 bases sitting between them. The CDR3 is 14 amino acids. The CDR3 bases are TGCGCCAGCAGCTACGGGACGGTGAACACTGAAGCTTTCTTT. Its protein is CASSYGTVNTEAFF.

This clonotype was counted many times. J is TRBJ2-7 and V is TRBV7-9, with 7 bases lining up with TRBD1. V was pared by 5 bases and J by 2 bases, with 3 bases of the junction left unmatched. This CDR3 region has 13 residues. The V gene's germline CDR1 is SEHNR and CDR2 FQNEAQ (reference sequence). CDR3 sequence (DNA): TGTGCCAGCAGCCTGGGACAGCCCTACGAGCAGTACTTC. Protein product: CASSLGQPYEQYF.

This clonotype occurred many times. In DNA form, the CDR3 reads TGTGCCAGCAGCCAAGGGCCAGCCCCTGAGCAGTTCTTC. It specifies CASSQGPAPEQFF. The chain uses TRBV12-3 or TRBV12-4 and TRBJ2-1; D remains ambiguous. V dropped 6 bases and J dropped 9 bases, with 15 bases sitting between them. This CDR3 region has 13 residues.

The chain is built from TRBV13 and TRBJ2-1; 7 bases match TRBD1. Germline values: CDR1 PRHDT, CDR2 FYEKMQ (reference sequence). This CDR3 contains 16 residues. Losses at the gene ends were 4 bases for V and 5 bases for J; bases not matched to a gene: 11. CDR3 nucleotides: TGTGCCAGCAGCTCCAGACAGGGTGGACCGGACAATGAGCAGTTCTTC. Encoded protein: CASSSRQGGPDNEQFF.

On this clonotype itself: At one end the junction does not follow the germline gene, possibly because of a read error. The chain recombines TRBV5-1 with TRBJ2-4, with 9 positions matching TRBD2. The germline gives CDR1 SGHRS, CDR2 YFSETQ. The CDR3 totals 16 residues. CDR3 DNA sequence: TGCGCCAGCAGCCATCCGGGACTAGCAGCCCAAAACATTCAGTACTTC. It specifies CASSHPGLAAQNIQYF.

The chain uses TRBV5-6 and TRBJ2-1; 9 nucleotides line up with TRBD2. Germline loops: CDR1 SGHDT, CDR2 YYEEEE. The CDR3 sequence is 16 residues long. V lost 4 bases, J lost 3 bases, and 8 bases stayed unmatched. The CDR3 loop is CASSTLAGPYYNEQFF. The CDR3 DNA sequence: TGTGCCAGCAGCACCCTAGCGGGGCCCTACTACAATGAGCAGTTCTTC. Full variable domain (remainder filled in from reference TRBV5-6 and TRBJ2-1): DAGVTQSPTHLIKTRGQQVTLRCSPKSGHDTVSWYQQALGQGPQFIFQYYEEEERQRGNFPDRFSGHQFPNYSSELNVNALLLGDSALYLCASSTLAGPYYNEQFFGPGTRLTVL.

This clonotype showed up just a few times. Here the CDR3 omits its conserved ending phenylalanine or tryptophan, so a read error is the likely source. The chain has TRBV19 and TRBJ2-2; 8 nucleotides align to TRBD2. This CDR3 spans 15 amino acids. After removal of 7 bases from V and 7 bases from J, the junction contained 11 bases not matched to a gene. CDR1 LNHDA and CDR2 SQIVND come from the germline V gene (reference sequence). The CDR3 reads CASIPSAGGIGELFS. In DNA, the CDR3 is TGTGCCAGTATCCCTTCGGCGGGGGGCATCGGGGAGCTGTTTTCT.

This clonotype was picked up a small number of times. The chain carries TRBV7-2 and TRBJ2-7; the match to TRBD1 covers 9 bases. Trimming at V came to 5 bases and at J to 0 bases, leaving 5 bases not matched to a gene. Germline V gives CDR1 SGHTA, CDR2 FQGNSA. CDR3 length: 15 residues. The CDR3 DNA follows: TGTGCCAGCAGCGTAACAGGGGGCAACTCCTACGAGCAGTACTTC. As protein: CASSVTGGNSYEQYF.

The chain employs TRBV3-1 and TRBJ2-5, with TRBD2 as a possible D gene (6 bases). CDR3 length equals 14 residues. Trimming shortened V by 4 bases and J by 1 base, and 10 bases separated the two germline ends. Germline V gene sequence: CDR1 LGHDT, CDR2 YNNKEL (reference sequence). Written as DNA, the CDR3 is TGTGCCAGCAGCCCTAGACTAGTCCAAGAGACCCAGTACTTC. Protein sequence: CASSPRLVQETQYF.

This clonotype was seen at least ten times. The rearrangement links TRBV7-9 to TRBJ2-7; no clear D gene. The ends were cut back, 3 bases at V and 0 bases at J, with 9 bases in the middle. In germline, CDR1 is SEHNR, CDR2 FQNEAQ (reference sequence). This CDR3 is built from 14 residues. CDR3 sequence (DNA): TGTGCCAGCAGCTTGGTAGGAAGCTCCTACGAGCAGTACTTC. Translation gives CASSLVGSSYEQYF.

This clonotype was seen more than once but under ten times. This chain connects TRBV2 to TRBJ2-2; either TRBD1 or TRBD2 may supply D (5 bases each). The CDR3 contains 13 residues. Trimming took off 10 bases at V and 5 bases at J, with 14 bases between the two ends. Germline CDR1 and CDR2: SNHLY and FYNNEI. DNA for the CDR3: TGTGCCACCCCCGCCGGGGCGACCGGGGAGCTGTTTTTT. It yields the protein CATPAGATGELFF.

This chain uses TRBV9 with TRBJ2-1, with a possible D match to TRBD2 (6 bases). The CDR3 consists of 15 residues. V was shortened by 0 bases and J by 1 base, with 8 bases between the two germline ends. Germline CDR1 SGDLS, CDR2 YYNGEE. Here the CDR3 DNA reads TGTGCCAGCAGCGTAGTAGCGGCTTCCTACAATGAGCAGTTCTTC. It encodes CASSVVAASYNEQFF.

The J gene is TRBJ2-7, the V gene TRBV12-3 or TRBV12-4; unclear D gene. CDR3 size: 15 residues. Deletions cut 5 bases from V and 5 bases from J, with 19 bases between. CDR3 protein: CASSPPFPAPHEQYF. The CDR3 bases are TGTGCCAGCAGTCCCCCGTTTCCAGCCCCCCACGAGCAGTACTTC.

The chain carries TRBV7-6 and TRBJ2-7; D ambiguous. Trimming pared 3 bases from V and 5 bases from J, leaving 11 bases between. Germline CDR1 is SGHVS and CDR2 is FNYEAQ. The CDR3 contains 13 residues. The CDR3: CASSFSARNEQYF. For the CDR3, the DNA is TGTGCCAGCAGCTTTTCCGCCCGGAACGAGCAGTACTTC.

This clonotype has just a few counts. The chain employs TRBV6-2 or TRBV6-3 and TRBJ2-1; 9 positions agree with TRBD2. Losses at the gene ends were 4 bases for V and 5 bases for J; bases not matched to a gene: 9. The CDR3 covers 16 residues. Germline V gene data show CDR1 as MNHEY and CDR2 as SVGEGT. CDR3 residues: CASSLNLAGSNNEQFF. The CDR3 bases are TGTGCCAGCAGTTTAAATCTAGCGGGATCGAACAATGAGCAGTTCTTC.

The chain carries TRBV11-3 and TRBJ2-7; 7 bases fit TRBD1. The ends lost 8 bases at V and 6 bases at J; junction bases unmatched: 19. This CDR3 is 16 amino acids long. Per the germline V gene, CDR1 is SGHNT and CDR2 is YENEEA. The CDR3 sequence: CASSAYTGDAKGEQYF. CDR3 sequence (DNA): TGTGCCAGCTCCGCTTATACAGGGGACGCAAAAGGCGAGCAGTACTTC.